These 2 T cell receptor beta chains share one sample of origin, sequenced in a study of T-cell reconstitution after alpha-beta-depleted transplantation in children. It was with unique molecular identifiers that the TCRbeta library was prepared. Via MiXCR, TCRdb re-called the PCR reads, giving one row per CDR3 protein. The sample shows more than 450,000 distinct CDR3 sequences, around 20% of them seen only once. Sequenced here: PBMCs from the stem cell graft donor, sampled from the stem cell graft. The origin of the receptors is a human donor who donated a stem cell graft to a child with acute lymphoblastic leukemia.

The rearrangement uses TRBV25-1 and TRBJ1-1; the match to TRBD1 covers 10 bases. CDR3 length equals 17 residues. Germline-derived CDR1 and CDR2 are MGHDK and SYGVNS. J gave up 4 bases and V 2 bases, and 10 bases lay outside the gene matches. In DNA form, the CDR3 reads TGTGCCAGCAGTGAACCGGGACAGGGGAATCGGGGCACTGAAGCTTTCTTT. Encoded protein: CASSEPGQGNRGTEAFF.

The J gene is TRBJ1-5, the V gene TRBV20-1, with a possible D match to TRBD1 (5 bases). The length of the CDR3 is 14 residues. Germline values: CDR1 DFQATT, CDR2 SNEGSKA (reference sequence). The CDR3 DNA is TGCAGCTCTTCAAGGGGTCTTAGCAATCAGCCCCAGCATTTT. Its translation is CSSSRGLSNQPQHF.